This T cell receptor beta chain was captured by sequencing in a study of blood T cell repertoires in COVID-19. Study-level information: Samples taken during acute and convalescent COVID-19 were collected in the United States, Italy and Spain. Nucleic acid was either cDNA or gDNA, and it came from T cells, B-cell-depleted T cells, or PBMCs.

Authors' data handling: By means of reference gene primer amplification, nucleated cell counts were estimated. Using immunoSEQ multiplex PCR, the repertoire was profiled, and TCRdb retains in-frame clones only, with some absent. V, J and clone size are those of that table, while D and trimming were read from the DNA. The sample contains around 140,000 clones, about 90% of which appear only once. Germline CDR1 reads SGHTA; CDR2 reads FQGNSA. Trimming removed 0 bases at V and 6 bases at J, with 12 bases between. The CDR3 covers 15 residues. The chain recombines TRBV7-2 with TRBJ1-5; maybe TRBD1 (5 bases). This TCR was recovered from a woman in her 50s with acute or convalescent COVID-19. The sample was peripheral blood. The CDR3 spells CASSLAWGGRQPQHF. For the CDR3, the DNA is TGTGCCAGCAGCTTAGCTTGGGGGGGTCGTCAGCCCCAGCATTTT.